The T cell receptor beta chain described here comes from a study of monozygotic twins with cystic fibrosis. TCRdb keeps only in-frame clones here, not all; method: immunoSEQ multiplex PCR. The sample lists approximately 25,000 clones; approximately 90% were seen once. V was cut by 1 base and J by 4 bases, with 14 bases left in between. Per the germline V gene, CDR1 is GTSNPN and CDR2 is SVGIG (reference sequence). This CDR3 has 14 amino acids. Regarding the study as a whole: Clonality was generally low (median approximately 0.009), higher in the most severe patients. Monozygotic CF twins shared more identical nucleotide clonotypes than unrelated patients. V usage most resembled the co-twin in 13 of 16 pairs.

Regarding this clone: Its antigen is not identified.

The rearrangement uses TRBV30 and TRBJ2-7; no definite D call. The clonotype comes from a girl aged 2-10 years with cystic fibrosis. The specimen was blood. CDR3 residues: CAWSETAQPYEQYF. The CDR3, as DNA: TGTGCCTGGAGTGAAACAGCCCAACCATACGAGCAGTACTTC.